This TCR beta chain came from a study of blood T cell repertoires in COVID-19. Study at large: COVID-19 samples, acute and convalescent, were from the United States, Italy and Spain. PBMCs, B-cell-depleted T cells, or T cells provided the cDNA or gDNA that made up the material.

There are 15 residues in the CDR3. Germline V gives CDR1 WSHSY, CDR2 SAAADI. Trimming cost V 6 bases and J 5 bases, with 17 bases left between them. Authors' methods: The assay estimated nucleated cells by amplifying reference gene primers. Method: immunoSEQ multiplex PCR; TCRdb's copy keeps in-frame clones and lacks some. V, J and clone size were drawn from that table, and D and trimming were deduced from the DNA. The table lists 98,000 or so clones, just over 85% of them singletons. The TCR originated in a human donor in a cohort sampled during active COVID-19. The chain combines TRBV10-2 with TRBJ1-5; D possibly corresponds to TRBD1 (5 bases). The specimen was peripheral blood. The CDR3 DNA reads TGCGCCAGCAGAAACCAGGGTCGAGGTGATCAGCCCCAGCATTTT. This translates into CASRNQGRGDQPQHF.